This TCR beta chain was found in a study of tumor and adjacent non-tumor tissue in lung cancer (dated 2018 in TCRdb). With regard to the full study: By cancer type, the cohort comprised 12 adenocarcinoma patients, a couple of squamous cell carcinoma patients and 1 small cell lung cancer patient. Ages among the roughly 15 patients ranged from roughly 31 to 76 years, there were 10 men and 5 women, and disease was at TNM stage I to III. Sequencing generated a total of some 130 million productive TCRbeta reads, averaging around 4.2 million reads per sample. Using bulk TCRbeta repertoires from roughly 14 lung cancer patients, the study set lung tumor tissue side by side with matched distant non-tumor lung tissue. For each patient, one tumor sample and one normal lung sample were taken, giving a few dozen paired specimens that underwent TCRbeta CDR3 sequencing. The paper's findings and limits, for the study overall: With only approximately 15 patients in the cohort, the authors noted that larger samples and more detailed clinical data are needed. Because peripheral blood was not sequenced, the blood TCRbeta repertoires of the lung cancer patients in the study went unexamined. Younger patients had significantly higher TCR diversity, and higher tumor TCR diversity was associated with shorter overall and disease-free survival. Significantly higher TCR diversity (inverse Simpson) was observed in tumor tissue than in normal lung tissue (approximately 430 vs 150, P = 0.0075, Mann-Whitney U test). The top 100 clones made up a significantly larger cumulative share of the repertoire in normal lung than in tumor tissue. Neither the sequencing platform nor unique molecular identifiers are mentioned in the methods.

The method behind the library was multiplex PCR. TCRdb lists the instrument as Illumina HiSeq 2500. TCRbeta libraries were constructed through three rounds of nested PCR with primers (Table S4) according to protocols modified from ARM-PCR. Before sequencing, PCR products of 200-500 bp were cut from the gel and purified using the QIAquick gel extraction kit. The original methods were these. Reads were cleaned with Trimmomatic, merged with FLASH into complete CDR3 sequences, and assigned to V(D)J germline segments with MiTCR. Clonal diversity was calculated as the inverse Simpson's index using VDJtools. A read counted as productive if the sequence was in-frame and lacked a premature stop codon. TCRdb passed the public sequencing reads through fastp at Q25 and MiXCR, retaining productive beta sequences. Rows with one shared CDR3 protein collapse into an entry with the most common genes and DNA. TCRdb assigned the V and J calls; the authors' analysis was not used. The sample table records roughly 220,000 distinct CDR3 sequences; 71% of these occur just once. Clones ranked in the top ten supply around 27% of the sample.

RNA was extracted from bulk unsorted tissue and checked for quality with a NanoDrop ND-1000 and an Agilent 2100. All donors had newly diagnosed lung cancer, had not received prior chemotherapy, and were admitted for thoracic surgery in China between August and November 2014. The study excluded patients who had received radiotherapy or chemotherapy before or who had another cancer at the same time. Surgical tissue pieces of about 1-2.1 cm3 were preserved in RNAlater solution and were kept at -80 degrees C until use. CDR1 DFQATT and CDR2 SNEGSKA were looked up in the germline V gene (reference sequence). Measured from the cysteine to the phenylalanine, the CDR3 is 13 residues long. Only CDR3 DNA remains: 39 bases, in frame from the first base. As for this clonotype: Its antigen target is currently unknown. One end of the junction is discordant with germline, which a read error may explain.

This TCR came from a man in his sixties with non-small cell lung cancer. Sequencing input: lung tumor tissue. Here the chain combines TRBV20-1 and TRBJ2-5, with no D gene named confidently. At the DNA level, the sequence is TGCAGTGCTACAGTAGGGCTCCAAGAGACCCATTACTTC. Translation gives CSATVGLQETHYF.